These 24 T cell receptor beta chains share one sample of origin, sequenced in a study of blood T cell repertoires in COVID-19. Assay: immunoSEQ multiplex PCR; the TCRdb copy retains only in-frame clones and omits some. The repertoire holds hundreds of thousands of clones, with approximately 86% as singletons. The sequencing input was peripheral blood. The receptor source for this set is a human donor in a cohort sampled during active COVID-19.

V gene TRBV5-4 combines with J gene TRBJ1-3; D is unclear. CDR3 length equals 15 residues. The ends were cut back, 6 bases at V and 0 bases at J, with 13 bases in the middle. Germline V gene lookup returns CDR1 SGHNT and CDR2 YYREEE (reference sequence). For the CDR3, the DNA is TGTGCCAGCACCCGAAGACGGGTCTCTGGAAACACCATATATTTT. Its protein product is CASTRRRVSGNTIYF. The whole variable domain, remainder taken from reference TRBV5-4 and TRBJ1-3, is ETGVTQSPTHLIKTRGQQVTLRCSSQSGHNTVSWYQQALGQGPQFIFQYYREEENGRGNFPPRFSGLQFPNYSSELNVNALELDDSALYLCASTRRRVSGNTIYFGEGSWLTVV.

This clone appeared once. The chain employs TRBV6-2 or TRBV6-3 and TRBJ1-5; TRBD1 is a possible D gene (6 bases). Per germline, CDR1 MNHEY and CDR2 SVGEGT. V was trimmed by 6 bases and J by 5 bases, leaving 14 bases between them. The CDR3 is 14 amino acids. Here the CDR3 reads CASSPRGFYQPQHF. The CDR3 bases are TGTGCCAGCAGCCCCAGGGGTTTTTATCAGCCCCAGCATTTT.

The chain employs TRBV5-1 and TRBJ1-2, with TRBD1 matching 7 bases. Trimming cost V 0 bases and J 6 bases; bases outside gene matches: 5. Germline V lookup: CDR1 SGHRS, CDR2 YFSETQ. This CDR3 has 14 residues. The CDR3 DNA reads TGCGCCAGCAGCTTGGGGGGACAGAGTAATGGCTACACCTTC. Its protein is CASSLGGQSNGYTF. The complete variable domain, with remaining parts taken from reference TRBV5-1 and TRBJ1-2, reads KAGVTQTPRYLIKTRGQQVTLSCSPISGHRSVSWYQQTPGQGLQFLFEYFSETQRNKGNFPGRFSGRQFSNSRSEMNVSTLELGDSALYLCASSLGGQSNGYTFGSGTRLTVV.

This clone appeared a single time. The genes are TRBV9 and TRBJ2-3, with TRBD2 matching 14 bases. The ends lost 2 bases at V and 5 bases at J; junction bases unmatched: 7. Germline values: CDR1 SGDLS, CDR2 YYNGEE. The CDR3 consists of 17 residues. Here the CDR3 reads CASSVRGTSGSRDTQYF. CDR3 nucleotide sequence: TGTGCCAGCAGCGTCCGCGGGACTAGCGGGAGTAGAGATACGCAGTATTTT.

The CDR3 reads CASRTGTGSTGELFF. In nucleotides, the CDR3 is TGTGCCAGCAGAACCGGGACAGGGAGCACCGGGGAGCTGTTTTTT. The chain carries TRBV6-6 and TRBJ2-2; TRBD1 agrees at 9 bases. The CDR3 extends over 15 amino acids. Germline V gene data show CDR1 as MNHNY and CDR2 as SVGAGI (reference sequence). V trimming: 6 bases; J trimming: 4 bases; junction bases outside the gene matches: 6.

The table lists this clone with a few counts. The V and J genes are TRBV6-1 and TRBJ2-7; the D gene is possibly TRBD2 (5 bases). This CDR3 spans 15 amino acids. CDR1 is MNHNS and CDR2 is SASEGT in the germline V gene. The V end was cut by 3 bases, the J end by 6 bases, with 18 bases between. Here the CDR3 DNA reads TGTGCCAGCAGTGAGGAGGTAGGGAAAAGCTCCGAGCAGTACTTC. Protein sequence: CASSEEVGKSSEQYF.

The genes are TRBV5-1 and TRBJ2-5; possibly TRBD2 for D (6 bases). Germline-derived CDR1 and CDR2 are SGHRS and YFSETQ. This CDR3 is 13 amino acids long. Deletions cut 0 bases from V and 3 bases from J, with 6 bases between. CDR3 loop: CASSLGREETQYF. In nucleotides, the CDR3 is TGCGCCAGCAGCTTGGGGAGGGAAGAGACCCAGTACTTC.

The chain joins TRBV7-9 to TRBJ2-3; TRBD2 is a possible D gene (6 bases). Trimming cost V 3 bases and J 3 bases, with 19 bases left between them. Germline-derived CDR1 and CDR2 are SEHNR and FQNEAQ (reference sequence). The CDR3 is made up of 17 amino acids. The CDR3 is CASSFGLAGPQTDTQYF. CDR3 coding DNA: TGTGCCAGCAGCTTTGGTCTTGCGGGGCCTCAAACAGATACGCAGTATTTT.

The CDR3 sequence: CASSFRGSLTDTQYF. CDR3 bases: TGTGCCAGCAGCTTCAGGGGCTCCTTGACAGATACGCAGTATTTT. This chain joins TRBV7-3 and TRBJ2-3, with D perhaps TRBD1 (6 bases). Germline CDR1 SGHTA, CDR2 FQGTGA. V shed 3 bases and J shed 3 bases, with 13 bases lying between them. The CDR3 contains 15 residues. Variable domain in full (rest from reference TRBV7-3 and TRBJ2-3): GAGVSQTPSNKVTEKGKYVELRCDPISGHTALYWYRQSLGQGPEFLIYFQGTGAADDSGLPNDRFFAVRPEGSVSTLKIQRTERGDSAVYLCASSFRGSLTDTQYFGPGTRLTVL.

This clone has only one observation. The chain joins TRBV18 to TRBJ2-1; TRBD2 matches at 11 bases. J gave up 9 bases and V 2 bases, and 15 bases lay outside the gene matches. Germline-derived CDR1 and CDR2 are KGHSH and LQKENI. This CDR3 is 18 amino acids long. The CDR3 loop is CASSPDSRRLAGGSEQFF. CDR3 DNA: TGTGCCAGCTCACCAGACAGCCGGCGCCTAGCGGGAGGTAGTGAGCAGTTCTTC.

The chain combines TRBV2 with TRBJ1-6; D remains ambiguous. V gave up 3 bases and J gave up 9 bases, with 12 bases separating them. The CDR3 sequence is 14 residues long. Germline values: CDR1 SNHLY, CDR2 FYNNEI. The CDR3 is CASSDSRTISPLHF. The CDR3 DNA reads TGTGCCAGCAGTGATTCCAGAACGATTTCACCCCTCCACTTT.

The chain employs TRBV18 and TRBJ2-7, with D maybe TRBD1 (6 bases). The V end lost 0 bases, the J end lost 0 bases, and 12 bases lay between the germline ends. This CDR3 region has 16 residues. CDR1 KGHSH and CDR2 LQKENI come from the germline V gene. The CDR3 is CASSPPWTESSYEQYF. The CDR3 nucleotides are TGTGCCAGCTCACCACCGTGGACAGAGAGCTCCTACGAGCAGTACTTC.

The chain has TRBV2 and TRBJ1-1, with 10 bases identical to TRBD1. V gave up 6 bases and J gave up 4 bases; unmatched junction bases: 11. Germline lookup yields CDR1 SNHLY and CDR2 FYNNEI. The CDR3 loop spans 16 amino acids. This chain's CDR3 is CASRTGTGAGSTEAFF. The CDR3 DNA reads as TGTGCCAGCAGAACCGGGACAGGGGCTGGGAGCACTGAAGCTTTCTTT.

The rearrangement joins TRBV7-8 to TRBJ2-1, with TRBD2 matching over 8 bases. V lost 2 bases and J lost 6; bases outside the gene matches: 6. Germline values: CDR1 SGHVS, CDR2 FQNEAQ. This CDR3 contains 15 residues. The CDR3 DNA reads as TGTGCCAGCAGCTTAAGGAGCGGGAGTAGCAATGAGCAGTTCTTC. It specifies CASSLRSGSSNEQFF.

The CDR3 is CASSQGGLTGTTGNTIYF. In DNA form, the CDR3 reads TGTGCCAGCAGCCAAGGCGGATTGACAGGGACGACTGGAAACACCATATATTTT. The chain couples TRBV4-2 to TRBJ1-3; TRBD1 aligns across 7 bases. Trimming removed 1 base from V and 2 bases from J; junction bases left unmatched: 11. This CDR3 is built from 18 residues. Germline values: CDR1 LGHNA, CDR2 YNFKEQ.

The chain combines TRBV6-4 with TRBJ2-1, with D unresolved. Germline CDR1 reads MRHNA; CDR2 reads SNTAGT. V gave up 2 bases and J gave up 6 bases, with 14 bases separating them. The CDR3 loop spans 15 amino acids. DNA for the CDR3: TGTGCCAGCAGTGACGCTTCTTCCGGCGGCAATGAGCAGTTCTTC. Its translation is CASSDASSGGNEQFF.

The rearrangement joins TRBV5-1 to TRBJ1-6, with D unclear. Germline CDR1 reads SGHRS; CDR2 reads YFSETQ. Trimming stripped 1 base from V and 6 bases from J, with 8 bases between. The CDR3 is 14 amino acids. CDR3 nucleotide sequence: TGCGCCAGCAGCTTGCAACAGCTTAATTCACCCCTCCACTTT. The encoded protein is CASSLQQLNSPLHF.

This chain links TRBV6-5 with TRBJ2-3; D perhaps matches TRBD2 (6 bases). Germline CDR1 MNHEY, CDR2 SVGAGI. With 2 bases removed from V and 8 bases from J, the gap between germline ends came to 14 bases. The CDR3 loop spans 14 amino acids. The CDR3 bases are TGTGCCAGCAGTTACGAGGGGCCGCGGGGTACGCAGTATTTT. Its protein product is CASSYEGPRGTQYF.

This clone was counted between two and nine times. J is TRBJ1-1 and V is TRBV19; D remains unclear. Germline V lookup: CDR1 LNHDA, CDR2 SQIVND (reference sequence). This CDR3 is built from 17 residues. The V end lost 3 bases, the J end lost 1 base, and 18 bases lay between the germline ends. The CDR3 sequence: CASSMFGPTFGNTEAFF. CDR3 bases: TGTGCCAGTAGTATGTTTGGGCCGACCTTTGGGAACACTGAAGCTTTCTTT. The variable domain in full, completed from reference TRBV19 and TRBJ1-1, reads DGGITQSPKYLFRKEGQNVTLSCEQNLNHDAMYWYRQDPGQGLRLIYYSQIVNDFQKGDIAEGYSVSREKKESFPLTVTSAQKNPTAFYLCASSMFGPTFGNTEAFFGQGTRLTVV.

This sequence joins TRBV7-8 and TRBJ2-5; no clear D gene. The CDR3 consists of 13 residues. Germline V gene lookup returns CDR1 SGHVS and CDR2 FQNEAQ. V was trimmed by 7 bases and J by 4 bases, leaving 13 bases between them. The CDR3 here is CASTQMFTETQYF. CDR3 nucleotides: TGTGCCAGCACCCAGATGTTTACAGAGACCCAGTACTTC. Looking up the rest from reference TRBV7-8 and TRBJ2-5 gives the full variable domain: GAGVSQSPRYKVAKRGQDVALRCDPISGHVSLFWYQQALGQGPEFLTYFQNEAQLDKSGLPSDRFFAERPEGSVSTLKIQRTQQEDSAVYLCASTQMFTETQYFGPGTRLLVL.

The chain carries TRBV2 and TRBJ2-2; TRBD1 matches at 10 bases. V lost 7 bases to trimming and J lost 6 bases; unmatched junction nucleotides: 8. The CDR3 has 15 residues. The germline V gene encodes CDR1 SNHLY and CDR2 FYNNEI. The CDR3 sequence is CASTPGTGVSGELFF. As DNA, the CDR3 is TGTGCCAGCACCCCCGGGACAGGGGTATCCGGGGAGCTGTTTTTT.

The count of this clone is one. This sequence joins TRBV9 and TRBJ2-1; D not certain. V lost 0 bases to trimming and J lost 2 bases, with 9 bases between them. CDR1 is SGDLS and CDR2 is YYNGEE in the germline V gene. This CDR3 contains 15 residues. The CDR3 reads CASSVEPFTYNEQFF. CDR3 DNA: TGTGCCAGCAGCGTAGAGCCCTTCACCTACAATGAGCAGTTCTTC.

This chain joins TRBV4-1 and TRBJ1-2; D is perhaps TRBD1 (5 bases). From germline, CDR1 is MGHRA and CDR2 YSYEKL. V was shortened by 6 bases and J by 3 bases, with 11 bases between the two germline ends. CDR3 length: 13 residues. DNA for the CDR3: TGCGCCAGCAGGGCAGGGATAGACTATGGCTACACCTTC. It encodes CASRAGIDYGYTF.

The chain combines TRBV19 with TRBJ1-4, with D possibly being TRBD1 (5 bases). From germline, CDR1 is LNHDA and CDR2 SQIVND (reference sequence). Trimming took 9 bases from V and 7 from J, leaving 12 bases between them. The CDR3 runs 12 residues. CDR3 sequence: CASLPGGEKLFF. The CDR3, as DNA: TGTGCCAGCCTCCCGGGGGGTGAAAAACTGTTTTTT.